This TCR beta chain was obtained from a study of CD8+ T cells in alopecia areata. Across the study: For the treated group, dosing was oral tofacitinib at 5 to 10 mg twice daily.

Only a few counts were recorded for this clone. The sample's treatment: oral pan-JAK inhibitor, 5-10 mg twice daily. This CDR3 contains 17 residues. With V trimmed by 6 bases and J by 1 base, 8 bases remained unmatched. Germline-derived CDR1 and CDR2 are SNHLY and FYNNEI. Once RNA had been extracted, it was reverse transcribed into cDNA to act as the sequencing template. The table came from immunoSEQ multiplex PCR; TCRdb's copy has only in-frame clones and leaves some out. This table has some 200,000 clones, around two fifths appearing once. The source was CD4+ T cells sorted from blood, collected around week 36, from a patient treated with tofacitinib. The clonotype was recovered from a human donor with alopecia areata. This chain connects TRBV2 to TRBJ2-5; 13 bases are a match to TRBD2. CDR3 region: CASRDKRTSGSQETQYF. CDR3 DNA sequence: TGTGCCAGCAGGGACAAACGGACTAGCGGGAGCCAAGAGACCCAGTACTTC. The full variable domain, rest sourced from reference TRBV2 and TRBJ2-5, is EPEVTQTPSHQVTQMGQEVILRCVPISNHLYFYWYRQILGQKVEFLVSFYNNEISEKSEIFDDQFSVERPDGSNFTLKIRSTKLEDSAMYFCASRDKRTSGSQETQYFGPGTRLLVL.